The rows below give T cell receptor beta chains drawn from one sample of a study of OX40 agonist ivuxolimab in advanced cancers. Assay: immunoSEQ multiplex PCR; the TCRdb copy retains only in-frame clones and omits some. The sample lists tens of thousands of clones, more than 75% occurring once. Material: CD4+ or CD8+ T cells sorted from blood, obtained in a trial of the OX40 agonist ivuxolimab. The origin of the receptors is an adult with an advanced solid tumor such as melanoma, head and neck, liver or kidney cancer. Each CDR3 is given with its conserved first and last residue. D genes are given only for firm matches. The size of a clone is reported for some rows only, either as once, few or many, or as a class for expanded clones.

CDR3: CASSESLGSGRIEQYF
DNA: TGTGCCAGCAGTGAATCCCTGGGGTCGGGGAGAATCGAGCAGTACTTC
D: NA
size: once
V: TRBV6-1
J: TRBJ2-7
length: 16

CDR3: CASSPLPLGSGANVLTF
DNA: TGTGCCAGCAGTCCCCTCCCCCTCGGCTCTGGGGCCAACGTCCTGACTTTC
D: NA
size: NA
V: TRBV27
J: TRBJ2-6
length: 17

CDR3: CASSEALVAGELFF
DNA: TGTGCCAGCAGTGAAGCACTAGTTGCCGGGGAGCTGTTTTTT
D: NA
size: NA
V: TRBV6-1
J: TRBJ2-2
length: 14

CDR3: CAGRLAGNTDTQYF
DNA: TGCGCCGGGCGACTAGCGGGAAACACAGATACGCAGTATTTT
D: TRBD2
size: NA
V: TRBV5-1
J: TRBJ2-3
length: 14

CDR3: CASSSRTLDRLGNYGYTF
DNA: TGCGCCAGCAGCTCTCGGACCCTTGACAGGTTGGGGAACTATGGCTACACCTTC
D: NA
size: NA
V: TRBV4-1
J: TRBJ1-2
length: 18

CDR3: CASSLTVGYGYTF
DNA: TGTGCCAGCAGCTTGACAGTCGGTTATGGCTACACCTTC
D: NA
size: NA
V: TRBV7-9
J: TRBJ1-2
length: 13

CDR3: CASSRRGRDNEQFF
DNA: TGTGCCAGCAGCCGCAGGGGCAGGGATAATGAGCAGTTCTTC
D: NA
size: NA
V: TRBV11-2
J: TRBJ2-1
length: 14

CDR3: CSVQAAANTGELFF
DNA: TGCAGCGTTCAGGCAGCCGCGAACACCGGGGAGCTGTTTTTT
D: NA
size: once
V: TRBV29-1
J: TRBJ2-2
length: 14

CDR3: CASSFRDRGYGYTF
DNA: TGCGCCAGCAGCTTCCGGGACAGGGGCTATGGCTACACCTTC
D: TRBD1
size: NA
V: TRBV5-1
J: TRBJ1-2
length: 14

CDR3: CASSLGRGSYEQYF
DNA: TGTGCCAGCAGCTTAGGTCGGGGCTCCTACGAGCAGTACTTC
D: NA
size: NA
V: TRBV7-2
J: TRBJ2-7
length: 14

CDR3: CASRRGVVEQYF
DNA: TGTGCCAGCAGACGGGGGGTGGTTGAGCAGTACTTC
D: TRBD2
size: NA
V: TRBV6-1
J: TRBJ2-7
length: 12

CDR3: CASSQVRGGETQYF
DNA: TGCGCCAGCAGCCAGGTCAGGGGCGGGGAGACCCAGTACTTC
D: NA
size: NA
V: TRBV4-1
J: TRBJ2-5
length: 14

CDR3: CASSPFYEQYF
DNA: TGCGCCAGCAGCCCGTTTTACGAGCAGTACTTC
D: NA
size: few
V: TRBV10-1
J: TRBJ2-7
length: 11

CDR3: CAGVEGGRAGTDTQYF
DNA: TGTGCCGGGGTAGAGGGGGGGAGGGCCGGGACAGATACGCAGTATTTT
D: NA
size: NA
V: TRBV30
J: TRBJ2-3
length: 16

CDR3: CATTPHYSYEQYF
DNA: TGTGCCACCACGCCGCACTATTCCTACGAGCAGTACTTC
D: NA
size: NA
V: TRBV28
J: TRBJ2-7
length: 13

CDR3: CASSKETQYF
DNA: TGTGCCAGCTCTAAAGAGACCCAGTACTTC
D: NA
size: NA
V: TRBV2
J: TRBJ2-5
length: 10

CDR3: CASSFSSGENTEAFF
DNA: TGTGCCAGCAGCTTCTCTAGCGGGGAGAACACTGAAGCTTTCTTT
D: NA
size: NA
V: TRBV7-2
J: TRBJ1-1
length: 15

CDR3: CASSYGDTQYF
DNA: TGTGCCAGCAGTTATGGAGATACGCAGTATTTT
D: NA
size: NA
V: TRBV6-6
J: TRBJ2-3
length: 11

CDR3: CASSPRQGPPPQHF
DNA: TGTGCCAGCAGCCCCCGACAGGGCCCCCCACCCCAGCATTTT
D: TRBD1
size: once
V: TRBV27
J: TRBJ1-5
length: 14

CDR3: CASSHGDIGYTF
DNA: TGTGCCAGCAGCCATGGGGACATTGGCTACACCTTC
D: NA
size: NA
V: TRBV7-2
J: TRBJ1-2
length: 12

CDR3: CATSERSYNEQFF
DNA: TGTGCCACCTCGGAGAGGTCCTACAATGAGCAGTTCTTC
D: NA
size: NA
V: TRBV19
J: TRBJ2-1
length: 13

CDR3: CASSRGNTGELFF
DNA: TGTGCCAGCAGTCGGGGGAACACCGGGGAGCTGTTTTTT
D: NA
size: NA
V: TRBV7-3
J: TRBJ2-2
length: 13

CDR3: CASSESNTQYF
DNA: TGCGCCAGCAGTGAGTCAAATACGCAGTATTTT
D: NA
size: once
V: TRBV10-2
J: TRBJ2-3
length: 11

CDR3: CASSPTGGAQPQHF
DNA: TGTGCCAGCAGTCCCACAGGGGGCGCACAGCCCCAGCATTTT
D: TRBD1
size: NA
V: TRBV27
J: TRBJ1-5
length: 14

CDR3: CASSPTPSYEQYF
DNA: TGTGCCAGCTCACCAACCCCCTCCTACGAGCAGTACTTC
D: NA
size: NA
V: TRBV18
J: TRBJ2-7
length: 13

CDR3: CASSQGLRLAGGWGGNIQYF
DNA: TGCGCCAGCAGCCAAGGCCTCCGACTAGCGGGAGGGTGGGGCGGAAACATTCAGTACTTC
D: TRBD2
size: NA
V: TRBV4-1
J: TRBJ2-4
length: 20

CDR3: CASSLGGQETQYF
DNA: TGTGCCAGCAGCTTAGGGGGGCAAGAGACCCAGTACTTC
D: NA
size: NA
V: TRBV7-6
J: TRBJ2-5
length: 13

CDR3: CASSGRAGSSTGELFF
DNA: TGTGCCAGTAGCGGGAGGGCCGGGTCAAGCACCGGGGAGCTGTTTTTT
D: TRBD2
size: NA
V: TRBV19
J: TRBJ2-2
length: 16

CDR3: CASSENLRTGELFF
DNA: TGCGCCAGCAGTGAGAATCTCAGGACCGGGGAGCTGTTTTTT
D: NA
size: once
V: TRBV10-1
J: TRBJ2-2
length: 14

CDR3: CASSLSRAPGSQYF
DNA: TGTGCCAGCAGCTTAAGTCGGGCCCCGGGGTCCCAGTACTTC
D: NA
size: NA
V: TRBV7-9
J: TRBJ2-5
length: 14

CDR3: CASSPGQGYQPQHF
DNA: TGTGCCAGCTCACCCGGACAGGGATATCAGCCCCAGCATTTT
D: TRBD1
size: NA
V: TRBV18
J: TRBJ1-5
length: 14

CDR3: CASSYTGGWETQYF
DNA: TGTGCCAGCAGTTATACAGGGGGCTGGGAGACCCAGTACTTC
D: TRBD1
size: NA
V: TRBV6-5
J: TRBJ2-5
length: 14

CDR3: CASSGTSLETQYF
DNA: TGCGCCAGCAGTGGGACTAGCCTGGAGACCCAGTACTTC
D: TRBD2
size: few
V: TRBV10-1
J: TRBJ2-5
length: 13

CDR3: CASSRAGSSYEQYF
DNA: TGTGCCAGCAGCCGGGCAGGGAGCTCCTACGAGCAGTACTTC
D: NA
size: NA
V: TRBV7-9
J: TRBJ2-7
length: 14

CDR3: CASLAGDEQYF
DNA: TGCGCCAGCCTCGCCGGGGACGAGCAGTACTTC
D: NA
size: NA
V: TRBV5-1
J: TRBJ2-7
length: 11

CDR3: CASSGTADSGNTIYF
DNA: TGTGCCAGTAGTGGGACGGCCGACTCTGGAAACACCATATATTTT
D: NA
size: NA
V: TRBV19
J: TRBJ1-3
length: 15

CDR3: CASSIGQLNYGYTF
DNA: TGTGCCAGTAGTATTGGACAGCTCAACTATGGCTACACCTTC
D: NA
size: few
V: TRBV19
J: TRBJ1-2
length: 14

CDR3: CASMTAWGDADTQYF
DNA: TGTGCCAGCATGACCGCCTGGGGGGATGCAGATACGCAGTATTTT
D: NA
size: NA
V: TRBV11-3
J: TRBJ2-3
length: 15

CDR3: CASSQDFQTPDTQYF
DNA: TGTGCCAGCAGCCAAGATTTCCAGACGCCAGATACGCAGTATTTT
D: NA
size: NA
V: TRBV4-2
J: TRBJ2-3
length: 15

CDR3: CASSYRRGAGEETQYF
DNA: TGTGCCAGCAGCTACAGAAGAGGGGCGGGAGAAGAGACCCAGTACTTC
D: TRBD2
size: NA
V: TRBV7-9
J: TRBJ2-5
length: 16

CDR3: CASSQSGRRLNQPQHF
DNA: TGTGCCAGCAGCCAATCGGGCCGACGGCTCAATCAGCCCCAGCATTTT
D: NA
size: NA
V: TRBV2
J: TRBJ1-5
length: 16

CDR3: CASSLSYGTGQPQHF
DNA: TGTGCCAGCAGTTTATCGTACGGGACAGGGCAGCCCCAGCATTTT
D: TRBD1
size: NA
V: TRBV27
J: TRBJ1-5
length: 15

CDR3: CASSKGQGQAFF
DNA: TGTGCCAGCAGTAAGGGACAGGGACAAGCTTTCTTT
D: TRBD1
size: NA
V: TRBV6-5
J: TRBJ1-1
length: 12

CDR3: CASTLAGGTETQYF
DNA: TGTGCCAGCACCCTAGCGGGAGGCACGGAGACCCAGTACTTC
D: TRBD2
size: NA
V: TRBV25-1
J: TRBJ2-5
length: 14

CDR3: CSVLHGQGKNEQYF
DNA: TGCAGCGTCCTCCACGGACAGGGGAAGAACGAGCAGTACTTC
D: TRBD1
size: once
V: TRBV29-1
J: TRBJ2-7
length: 14

CDR3: CASSSLGQGIYSYEQYF
DNA: TGTGCCAGCAGTTCCCTGGGACAGGGTATATACTCCTACGAGCAGTACTTC
D: TRBD1
size: NA
V: TRBV28
J: TRBJ2-7
length: 17

CDR3: CASSSPGLAGVEQFF
DNA: TGTGCCAGTAGTAGTCCGGGGCTAGCGGGAGTTGAGCAGTTCTTC
D: TRBD2
size: NA
V: TRBV19
J: TRBJ2-1
length: 15

CDR3: CATTGTEVKTQYF
DNA: TGTGCCACCACCGGGACAGAGGTGAAGACCCAGTACTTC
D: TRBD1
size: few
V: TRBV6-6
J: TRBJ2-5
length: 13

CDR3: CASSPRQGDEAFF
DNA: TGTGCCAGCAGCCCACGACAAGGAGATGAAGCTTTCTTT
D: NA
size: NA
V: TRBV9
J: TRBJ1-1
length: 13

CDR3: CASSFPGSGGFTQYF
DNA: TGTGCCAGCAGTTTTCCGGGTAGCGGAGGATTTACGCAGTATTTT
D: NA
size: NA
V: TRBV27
J: TRBJ2-3
length: 15

CDR3: CASSLVQAGTDTQYF
DNA: TGTGCCAGCAGCTTAGTACAGGCCGGCACAGATACGCAGTATTTT
D: NA
size: NA
V: TRBV7-9
J: TRBJ2-3
length: 15

CDR3: CASSLTSYVFMNTEAFF
DNA: TGTGCCAGCAGCTTAACCTCCTACGTGTTCATGAACACTGAAGCTTTCTTT
D: NA
size: NA
V: TRBV11-1
J: TRBJ1-1
length: 17

CDR3: CASRDTTDTQYF
DNA: TGTGCCAGCAGAGATACCACAGATACGCAGTATTTT
D: NA
size: NA
V: TRBV28
J: TRBJ2-3
length: 12

CDR3: CASSFTGEQYF
DNA: TGTGCCAGCAGCTTTACCGGGGAGCAGTACTTC
D: NA
size: NA
V: TRBV6-5
J: TRBJ2-7
length: 11

CDR3: CASSSRDRETQYF
DNA: TGTGCCAGCAGCTCCAGAGACAGAGAGACCCAGTACTTC
D: NA
size: once
V: TRBV7-3
J: TRBJ2-5
length: 13

CDR3: CASRQQTGELFF
DNA: TGTGCCAGCAGACAACAGACCGGGGAGCTGTTTTTT
D: NA
size: NA
V: TRBV5-4
J: TRBJ2-2
length: 12

CDR3: CASSWDAAYEQYF
DNA: TGTGCCAGCAGCTGGGACGCAGCCTACGAGCAGTACTTC
D: NA
size: once
V: TRBV5-4
J: TRBJ2-7
length: 13

CDR3: CASSYRDRAREQYF
DNA: TGTGCCAGCAGCTACCGGGACAGGGCGCGCGAGCAGTACTTC
D: TRBD1
size: NA
V: TRBV11-3
J: TRBJ2-7
length: 14